The entry that follows covers one T cell receptor beta chain sequence. Its antigen is unknown. This sample is part of a study of cytomegalovirus exposure and HLA in healthy donors. Points from the study as a whole: A further, later analysis showed that HLA-associated TCR beta chains (compared with equally common others) were more clonally expanded.

Primers included in the PCR were 60 Vbeta and 13 Jbeta primers. This table comes from immunoSEQ multiplex PCR, and its TCRdb copy is limited to in-frame clones, with some not included. The sample gives approximately 82,000 clones, roughly 74% of which show up once; under 7.5% is in the top ten. Trimming stripped 3 bases from V and 9 bases from J, with 12 bases between. The CDR3 is 13 amino acids. The germline gives CDR1 MNHEY, CDR2 SMNVEV (reference sequence). This clonotype was obtained from a woman between 50 and 59 years old in good health and CMV-seropositive. The chain recombines TRBV27 with TRBJ1-5; no reliable D call. The sample was PBMCs. The CDR3 bases are TGTGCCAGCAGTTTTGCATCCCCGGGGCCCCAGCATTTT. As protein: CASSFASPGPQHF.